The 20 T cell receptor beta chains given below trace back to one sample, sequenced in a study of T cells expressing NK-cell markers. No DNA is given; TCRdb re-called the 5' RACE reads and lists each CDR3 protein once. The sample features 350,000 to 500,000 distinct CDR3 sequences, with 7.3% in its top ten. Sequencing was done on a sample of blood T cells: a sorted CD56 or NKG2C T cell subset, CD4+ or CD8+ T cells, or bulk PBMC T cells (not recorded which). The receptors come from a woman aged 18-69 years in good health.

The CDR3 region is CASSYAGTQTANTGELFF. The V and J genes are TRBV6-5 and TRBJ2-2; TCRdb lists TRBD1, though no DNA is available to test this call. The germline V gene has CDR1 MNHEY and CDR2 SVGAGI. There are 18 residues in the CDR3.

The gene calls are TRBV19 and TRBJ1-5; TCRdb picks TRBD1, but there is no DNA to check that call. Germline V gives CDR1 LNHDA, CDR2 SQIVND (reference sequence). The CDR3 loop spans 15 amino acids. CDR3 protein: CASSWTENSNQPQHF.

The rearrangement uses TRBV9 and TRBJ2-2; no DNA is available, so the TRBD2 call from TCRdb remains unchecked. CDR3 length equals 17 residues. Germline-derived CDR1 and CDR2 are SGDLS and YYNGEE. CDR3 in amino acids: CASSAAGLFSDTGELFF. The variable domain in full, completed from reference TRBV9 and TRBJ2-2, reads DSGVTQTPKHLITATGQRVTLRCSPRSGDLSVYWYQQSLDQGLQFLIQYYNGEERAKGNILERFSAQQFPDLHSELNLSSLELGDSALYFCASSAAGLFSDTGELFFGEGSRLTVL.

The gene calls are TRBV27 and TRBJ2-1; TCRdb's D gene call, TRBD1, goes unchecked for lack of DNA. Germline V gives CDR1 MNHEY, CDR2 SMNVEV (reference sequence). The CDR3 totals 12 residues. The CDR3 protein is CASSLHGQGRFF.

The chain couples TRBV5-5 to TRBJ2-3; TCRdb's assignment of TRBD1 cannot be checked, as there is no DNA. Per the germline V gene, CDR1 is SGHKS and CDR2 is YYEKEE (reference sequence). The CDR3 length is 14 residues. The CDR3: CASSLEGREHTQYF.

This chain joins TRBV30 and TRBJ2-7; the D gene TCRdb calls, TRBD2, cannot be checked with no DNA. Looked up from germline, CDR1 is GTSNPN and CDR2 is SVGIG (reference sequence). This CDR3 is built from 15 residues. The CDR3 region is CAWSVGREMTYEQYF.

This chain connects TRBV19 to TRBJ1-5; as DNA is missing, the TRBD1 call by TCRdb cannot be tested. The CDR3 runs to 12 residues. Germline CDR1 reads LNHDA; CDR2 reads SQIVND (reference sequence). The CDR3: CASRDTQRPQHF.

The CDR3 sequence: CSAVQVENPNYGYTF. This chain joins TRBV20-1 and TRBJ1-2; TCRdb indicates TRBD1, and absent DNA this call remains unverified. Germline V lookup: CDR1 DFQATT, CDR2 SNEGSKA (reference sequence). This CDR3 region has 15 residues.

V and J are TRBV12-3 or TRBV12-4 and TRBJ2-2; TCRdb's D call, TRBD2, is unchecked because there is no DNA. The CDR3 is 14 residues long. The CDR3 reads CASSLGARTGELFF.

This sequence joins TRBV4-1 and TRBJ2-1; TCRdb selects TRBD2, and the lack of DNA leaves this call unchecked. CDR3 length: 15 amino acids. Per germline, CDR1 MGHRA and CDR2 YSYEKL. CDR3 residues: CASSRGTSGDNEQFF.

The V and J genes are TRBV20-1 and TRBJ2-7; the D call from TCRdb, TRBD2, cannot be confirmed without DNA. This CDR3 contains 12 residues. In germline, CDR1 is DFQATT, CDR2 SNEGSKA (reference sequence). The CDR3: CSAATSAYEQYF.

V usage is TRBV13 and J usage is TRBJ2-1. The CDR3 has 13 residues. Germline V lookup: CDR1 PRHDT, CDR2 FYEKMQ (reference sequence). This chain's CDR3 is CASSLDSNNEQFF.

The chain joins TRBV5-1 to TRBJ2-7; TCRdb selects TRBD1, and the lack of DNA leaves this call unchecked. This CDR3 spans 14 amino acids. CDR1 SGHRS and CDR2 YFSETQ come from the germline V gene. This CDR3 is CASSSGDSPYEQYF.

CDR3 sequence: CASVGTGELFF. The V and J genes are TRBV25-1 and TRBJ2-2. CDR1 MGHDK and CDR2 SYGVNS come from the germline V gene. The CDR3 has 11 amino acids. Looking up the rest from reference TRBV25-1 and TRBJ2-2 gives the full variable domain: EADIYQTPRYLVIGTGKKITLECSQTMGHDKMYWYQQDPGMELHLIHYSYGVNSTEKGDLSSESTVSRIRTEHFPLTLESARPSHTSQYLCASVGTGELFFGEGSRLTVL.

The rearrangement joins TRBV20-1 to TRBJ2-1; TCRdb's D call, TRBD2, is unchecked because there is no DNA. Germline loops: CDR1 DFQATT, CDR2 SNEGSKA (reference sequence). This CDR3 contains 12 residues. The CDR3 protein is CSARVEAGEQFF.

The chain links TRBV3-1 to TRBJ1-5; TCRdb returns TRBD1, unconfirmable since there is no DNA. Germline loops: CDR1 LGHDT, CDR2 YNNKEL (reference sequence). The CDR3 is 15 amino acids. The CDR3 sequence: CASSRGPLENQPQHF.

The CDR3 loop reads CSAAGGGSEQFF. The gene calls are TRBV20-1 and TRBJ2-1; TCRdb lists TRBD1, though no DNA is available to test this call. The length of the CDR3 is 12 residues. CDR1 is DFQATT and CDR2 is SNEGSKA in the germline V gene (reference sequence).

The chain couples TRBV10-3 to TRBJ2-7; TCRdb designates TRBD1, a call that cannot be tested without DNA. The germline V gene encodes CDR1 ENHRY and CDR2 SYGVKD. The CDR3 has 15 residues. The CDR3 is CAISGLDRPPYEQYF.

The chain links TRBV6-2 or TRBV6-3 to TRBJ2-7; no DNA is available, so the TRBD1 call from TCRdb remains unchecked. The germline gives CDR1 MNHEY, CDR2 SVGEGT. The CDR3 sequence is 12 residues long. CDR3 sequence reads: CASSTDSYEQYF.

The chain combines TRBV20-1 with TRBJ2-1. The CDR3 totals 14 residues. Germline CDR1 reads DFQATT; CDR2 reads SNEGSKA (reference sequence). The CDR3 sequence is CSARTRNTYNEQFF.